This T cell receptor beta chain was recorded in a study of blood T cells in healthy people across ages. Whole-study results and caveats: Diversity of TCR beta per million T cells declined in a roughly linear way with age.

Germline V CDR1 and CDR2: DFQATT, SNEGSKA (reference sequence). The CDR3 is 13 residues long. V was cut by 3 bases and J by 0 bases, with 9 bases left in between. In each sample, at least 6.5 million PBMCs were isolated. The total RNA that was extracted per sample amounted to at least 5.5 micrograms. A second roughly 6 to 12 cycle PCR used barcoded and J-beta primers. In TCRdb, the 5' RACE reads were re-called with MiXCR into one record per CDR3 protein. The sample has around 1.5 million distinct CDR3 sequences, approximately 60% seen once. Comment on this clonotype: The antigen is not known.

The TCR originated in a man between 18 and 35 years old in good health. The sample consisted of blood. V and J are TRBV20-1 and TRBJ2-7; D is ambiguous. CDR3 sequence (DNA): TGCAGTGCTAGCTCCGCTAACTCCTACGAGCAGTACTTC. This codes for CSASSANSYEQYF.